The source of this T cell receptor beta chain is a study of Tregs in tolerant kidney transplant recipients. Overall study findings and caveats: The most relevant donor-specific Treg TCRbeta repertoire apparently came from expansion with activated donor B cells.

The CDR3 runs to 12 residues. CDR1 and CDR2 (germline): MNHNY, SVGAGI (reference sequence). The germline V and J ends were trimmed by 6 bases and 1 base, with 6 bases remaining between them. TCRdb keeps only in-frame clones here, not all; method: immunoSEQ multiplex PCR. Found here are about 83,000 clones, 95% to 98% of them singletons; the top ten hold 0.56%. With regard to this clone: Its antigen is undetermined.

The chain uses TRBV6-6 and TRBJ1-1; D ambiguous. The clonotype originates from a human donor who received a combined kidney and bone marrow transplant. The sample here was CD4+ T cells from blood, taken before the transplant. The CDR3 loop is CASRRQNTEAFF. The CDR3 DNA reads as TGTGCCAGCAGAAGACAGAACACTGAAGCTTTCTTT.